The text below deals with one T cell receptor (beta chain). Its target is unknown. This sample was taken from a study of cytomegalovirus exposure and HLA in healthy donors. Study details: According to later analysis, the same platform produced the 100 to 150 validation and 666 first-cohort repertoires. Broader study findings: Three CMV-associated chains proved CMV antigen-specific in vitro. According to reports, the classifier identified cytomegalovirus status with high specificity and sensitivity. Many donors shared some public TCRs, even though most TCR sequences were rare.

After removal of 2 bases from V and 5 bases from J, the junction contained 5 bases not matched to a gene. The length of the CDR3 is 14 residues. Germline CDR1 is SGDLS and CDR2 is YYNGEE. Only in-frame clones appear in the TCRdb table, and some are missing; sequencing was by immunoSEQ multiplex PCR. Altogether tens of thousands of clones are present, roughly 92% being singletons, with the ten largest covering around 0.65%. The clonotype originates from a woman aged 18 to 35 in good health and CMV-seronegative. This chain links TRBV9 with TRBJ2-5, with 8 positions matching TRBD2. Material for sequencing was PBMCs. This chain's CDR3 is CASSVAGGPETQYF. CDR3 DNA sequence: TGTGCCAGCAGCGTGGCGGGGGGCCCCGAGACCCAGTACTTC. Drawing the rest from reference TRBV9 and TRBJ2-5, the complete variable domain is DSGVTQTPKHLITATGQRVTLRCSPRSGDLSVYWYQQSLDQGLQFLIQYYNGEERAKGNILERFSAQQFPDLHSELNLSSLELGDSALYFCASSVAGGPETQYFGPGTRLLVL.